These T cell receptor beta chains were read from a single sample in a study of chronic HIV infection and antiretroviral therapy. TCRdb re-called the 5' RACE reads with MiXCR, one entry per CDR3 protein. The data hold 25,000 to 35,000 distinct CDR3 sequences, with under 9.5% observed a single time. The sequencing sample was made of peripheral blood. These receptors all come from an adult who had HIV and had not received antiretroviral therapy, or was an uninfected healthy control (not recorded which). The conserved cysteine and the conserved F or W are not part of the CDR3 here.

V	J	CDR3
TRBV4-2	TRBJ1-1	ASSQDGGTVDTEAF
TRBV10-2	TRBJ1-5	ASSVNSNQPQH
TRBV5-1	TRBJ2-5	ASSLGLAGVETQY
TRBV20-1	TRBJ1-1	SAPSWGNTEAF
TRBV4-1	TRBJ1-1	ASSHLVPEESLYTEAF
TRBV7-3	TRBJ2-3	ASSLTPAGADTQY
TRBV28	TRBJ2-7	ASSSTSGSGYEQY
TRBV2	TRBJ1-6	ASSVTVTPLH
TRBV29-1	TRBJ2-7	SVGPGEGSYEQY
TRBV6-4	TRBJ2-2	ASSDGQDTGELF
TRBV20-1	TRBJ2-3	SARDWGELAGEWKDTQY
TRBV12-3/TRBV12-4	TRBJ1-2	ASSPRGHSYT
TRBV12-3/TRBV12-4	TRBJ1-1	ASSLGGFMNTEAF
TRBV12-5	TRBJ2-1	ASGLHNEQF
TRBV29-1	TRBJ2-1	SVGGGEQF
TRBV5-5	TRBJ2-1	ASSWTGSYNEQF
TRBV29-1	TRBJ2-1	SVGSAGGSYNEQF
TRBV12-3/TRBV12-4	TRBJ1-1	ASSSLDTEAF
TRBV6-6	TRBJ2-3	ASSRQGGGTDTQY
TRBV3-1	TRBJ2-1	ASSQEDWGSGEQF
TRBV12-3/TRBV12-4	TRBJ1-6	ASRLGPFTDSPLH
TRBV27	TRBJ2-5	ASSSLAGGETQY
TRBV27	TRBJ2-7	ASSNQGREQY
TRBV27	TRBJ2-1	ASSLSRTSGNEQF
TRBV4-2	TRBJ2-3	ASSQELATSTDTQY